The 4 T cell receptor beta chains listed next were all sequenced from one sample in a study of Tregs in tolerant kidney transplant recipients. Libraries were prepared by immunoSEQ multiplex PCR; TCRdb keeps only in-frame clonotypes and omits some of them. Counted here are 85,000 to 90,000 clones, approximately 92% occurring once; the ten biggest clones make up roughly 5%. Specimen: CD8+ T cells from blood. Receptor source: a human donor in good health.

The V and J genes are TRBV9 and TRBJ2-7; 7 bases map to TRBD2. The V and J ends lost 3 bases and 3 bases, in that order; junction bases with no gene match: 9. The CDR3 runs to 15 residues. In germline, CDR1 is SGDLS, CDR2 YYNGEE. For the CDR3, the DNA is TGTGCCAGCAGCGAGACCCCCGGGGGGAGCTACGAGCAGTACTTC. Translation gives CASSETPGGSYEQYF. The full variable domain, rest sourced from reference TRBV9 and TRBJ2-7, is DSGVTQTPKHLITATGQRVTLRCSPRSGDLSVYWYQQSLDQGLQFLIQYYNGEERAKGNILERFSAQQFPDLHSELNLSSLELGDSALYFCASSETPGGSYEQYFGPGTRLTVT.

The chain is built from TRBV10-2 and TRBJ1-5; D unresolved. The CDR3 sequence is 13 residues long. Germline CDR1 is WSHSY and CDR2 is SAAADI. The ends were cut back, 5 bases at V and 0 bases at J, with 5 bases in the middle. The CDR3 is CASSPGSNQPQHF. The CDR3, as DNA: TGCGCCAGCAGTCCTGGTAGCAATCAGCCCCAGCATTTT.

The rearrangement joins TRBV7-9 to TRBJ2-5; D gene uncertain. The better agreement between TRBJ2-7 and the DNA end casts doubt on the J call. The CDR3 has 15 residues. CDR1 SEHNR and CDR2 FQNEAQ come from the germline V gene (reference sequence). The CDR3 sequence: CASSPSWGNSYEQYF. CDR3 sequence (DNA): TGTGCCAGCAGCCCTTCTTGGGGTAACTCCTACGAGCAGTACTTC.

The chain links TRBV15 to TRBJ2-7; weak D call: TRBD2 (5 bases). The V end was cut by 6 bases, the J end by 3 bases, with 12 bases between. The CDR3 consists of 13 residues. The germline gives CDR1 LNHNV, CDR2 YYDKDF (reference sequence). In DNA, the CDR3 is TGTGCCACCAGTACCGGGATCCACTACGAGCAGTACTTC. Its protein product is CATSTGIHYEQYF.